The 29 T cell receptor beta chains presented below share a single source sample, sequenced in a study of T-cell memory formation after mild COVID-19. Via MiXCR, TCRdb re-called the 5' RACE reads, giving one row per CDR3 protein. The table lists approximately 340,000 distinct CDR3 sequences, about an eighth of them singletons. The sequenced sample consisted of PBMCs or a T cell subset sorted from them (not recorded which). The receptors stem from a man younger than 35 who had mild COVID-19 (a few samples of this study predate the infection). Cell type and time point are not known.

The rearrangement links TRBV7-9 to TRBJ2-1; D is unclear. This CDR3 is built from 13 residues. The germline V gene encodes CDR1 SEHNR and CDR2 FQNEAQ (reference sequence). Trimming removed 1 base at V and 3 bases at J, with 4 bases between. CDR3 coding DNA: TGTGCCAGCAGCTTAGTTTTCTACAATGAGCAGTTCTTC. Protein: CASSLVFYNEQFF.

This clonotype was seen a few times. This rearrangement joins TRBV6-5 to TRBJ2-3; 9 bases agree with TRBD1. CDR1 is MNHEY, CDR2 SVGAGI, per germline. Unmatched junction bases numbered 8, after V lost 7 bases and J lost 3 bases. The CDR3 length is 15 residues. The CDR3 sequence is CASTLGQGGTDTQYF. CDR3 in DNA: TGTGCCAGCACCCTGGGACAGGGAGGGACAGATACGCAGTATTTT.

The V call is TRBV7-2, the J call TRBJ2-1, with TRBD1 matching 7 bases. The ends lost 1 base at V and 4 bases at J; junction bases unmatched: 7. Germline values: CDR1 SGHTA, CDR2 FQGNSA. The CDR3 is 16 amino acids. The CDR3 protein is CASSLGLPGQYNEQFF. DNA for the CDR3: TGTGCCAGCAGCTTAGGGCTTCCGGGACAGTACAATGAGCAGTTCTTC.

A few counts support this clonotype. J is TRBJ2-3 and V is TRBV11-2; TRBD1 might be the D (5 bases). Germline CDR1 reads SGHAT; CDR2 reads FQNNGV. V dropped 3 bases and J dropped 3 bases, with 19 bases sitting between them. The CDR3 is 17 residues long. This chain's CDR3 is CASSFLRVSYGTDTQYF. The CDR3 nucleotides are TGTGCCAGCAGCTTCCTCAGGGTCTCATATGGGACAGATACGCAGTATTTT.

The chain recombines TRBV5-1 with TRBJ2-7; D unclear. CDR1 and CDR2 (germline): SGHRS, YFSETQ. V was pared by 2 bases and J by 5 bases, with 14 bases between. This CDR3 is 14 amino acids long. This chain's CDR3 is CASSFGRVRDEQYF. CDR3 DNA: TGCGCCAGCAGCTTTGGTCGGGTTAGGGACGAGCAGTACTTC.

In its sample, this clonotype was seen a few times. The chain uses TRBV7-2 and TRBJ1-5; D is ambiguous. The CDR3 loop spans 14 amino acids. Germline CDR1 SGHTA, CDR2 FQGNSA. The V end was cut by 4 bases, the J end by 4 bases, with 11 bases between. The CDR3: CASSYRASNQPQHF. The CDR3 DNA reads TGTGCCAGCAGCTATCGGGCCAGTAATCAGCCCCAGCATTTT.

This clonotype was seen a few times. This rearrangement joins TRBV7-9 to TRBJ2-7; TRBD1 might be the D (5 bases). CDR3 length equals 12 residues. Per germline, CDR1 SEHNR and CDR2 FQNEAQ (reference sequence). V was shortened by 5 bases and J by 7 bases, with 12 bases between the two germline ends. For the CDR3, the DNA is TGTGCCAGCAGCCTGGACACCGGGGAGCAGTACGTC. It translates to CASSLDTGEQYV.

The gene calls are TRBV6-2 or TRBV6-3 and TRBJ2-3, with D maybe TRBD2 (5 bases). Trimming took 0 bases from V and 6 from J, leaving 7 bases between them. The CDR3 runs to 13 residues. CDR1 is MNHEY and CDR2 is SVGEGT in the germline V gene. The CDR3 loop reads CASSYSTGDTQYF. The DNA of the CDR3 is TGTGCCAGCAGTTACTCGACGGGGGATACGCAGTATTTT.

Only a few counts were recorded for this clonotype. The rearrangement uses TRBV7-3 and TRBJ2-2; the D is unclear. The CDR3 sequence is 14 residues long. The V and J ends lost 4 bases and 5 bases respectively, with 11 bases between them. Germline loops: CDR1 SGHTA, CDR2 FQGTGA. The CDR3: CASSSLGLTGELFF. As DNA, the CDR3 is TGTGCCAGCAGCTCCCTTGGGCTAACCGGGGAGCTGTTTTTT.

This clonotype was seen only a few times. The chain employs TRBV7-3 and TRBJ1-1; TRBD1 matches at 7 bases. V dropped 2 bases and J dropped 6; count of bases not matched to a gene: 6. The CDR3 is 14 residues long. Germline CDR1 reads SGHTA; CDR2 reads FQGTGA. CDR3 residues: CASSLLGGAAEAFF. The CDR3, as DNA: TGTGCCAGCAGCTTATTAGGGGGCGCGGCTGAAGCTTTCTTT.

V gene TRBV4-3 combines with J gene TRBJ2-6, with TRBD1 as a possible D gene (6 bases). The germline V and J ends were trimmed by 5 bases and 4 bases, with 15 bases remaining between them. This CDR3 contains 16 residues. The germline V gene has CDR1 LGHNA and CDR2 YSLEER. The CDR3 sequence: CASSRTVRQGANVLTF. The CDR3 DNA follows: TGCGCCAGCAGCAGGACAGTTCGCCAGGGGGCCAACGTCCTGACTTTC.

J is TRBJ2-7 and V is TRBV6-2 or TRBV6-3; TRBD2 matches at 7 bases. Germline CDR1 is MNHEY and CDR2 is SVGEGT. The CDR3 consists of 14 residues. With V trimmed by 5 bases and J by 2 bases, 6 bases remained unmatched. CDR3 sequence reads: CASSLSGETYEQYF. In nucleotides, the CDR3 is TGTGCCAGCAGTCTCAGCGGGGAAACCTACGAGCAGTACTTC.

There are many counts of this clonotype. The chain is built from TRBV5-1 and TRBJ2-3; D not certain. CDR1 is SGHRS and CDR2 is YFSETQ in the germline V gene. The CDR3 is 16 amino acids. Trimming stripped 2 bases from V and 5 bases from J, with 18 bases between. CDR3 sequence reads: CASSFGVSPERDTQYF. In nucleotides, the CDR3 is TGCGCCAGCAGCTTTGGCGTCTCTCCTGAAAGAGATACGCAGTATTTT.

CDR3 in DNA: TGTGCCAGCAGCTTCCAGGGCGGGGGCTACGAGCAGTACTTC. This sequence encodes CASSFQGGGYEQYF. This chain uses TRBV5-4 with TRBJ2-7, with 7 bases identical to TRBD2. CDR1 is SGHNT, CDR2 YYREEE, per germline (reference sequence). The CDR3 spans 14 residues. V gave up 2 bases and J gave up 3 bases; unmatched junction bases: 5.

The table lists this clonotype with a few counts. V usage is TRBV5-5 and J usage is TRBJ1-1; D not certain. Trimming stripped 1 base from V and 1 base from J, with 11 bases between. The CDR3 spans 15 residues. CDR1 and CDR2 from the germline V gene are SGHKS and YYEKEE (reference sequence). CDR3 sequence: CASSLLAVKNTEAFF. In DNA, the CDR3 is TGTGCCAGCAGCTTGTTGGCGGTAAAGAACACTGAAGCTTTCTTT.

This clonotype was found a few times. This sequence joins TRBV6-6 and TRBJ1-1; no definite D call. The CDR3 consists of 14 residues. Deletions cut 2 bases from V and 11 bases from J, with 18 bases between. The germline CDR1 and CDR2 sequences are MNHNY and SVGAGI (reference sequence). Here the CDR3 DNA reads TGTGCCAGCAGTTACGAGGCGGCAGGAGGAGGGGCTTTCTTT. The encoded protein is CASSYEAAGGGAFF.

J is TRBJ2-1 and V is TRBV15; 10 bases map to TRBD2. Germline V CDR1 and CDR2: LNHNV, YYDKDF (reference sequence). V lost 3 bases to trimming and J lost 5 bases; unmatched junction nucleotides: 7. The CDR3 is 16 amino acids. The CDR3, as DNA: TGTGCCACCAGCAGTTCTTTACTAGCGGGGAACAATGAGCAGTTCTTC. Translating it yields CATSSSLLAGNNEQFF.

V and J are TRBV3-1 and TRBJ1-1, with TRBD1 matching 7 bases. The CDR3 extends over 15 amino acids. Germline CDR1 is LGHDT and CDR2 is YNNKEL (reference sequence). V trimming: 1 base; J trimming: 3 bases; junction bases outside the gene matches: 5. CDR3 nucleotide sequence: TGTGCCAGCAGCCAAGTTCAGGGGGTAGACACTGAAGCTTTCTTT. It translates to CASSQVQGVDTEAFF.

This clonotype has a handful of counts. The rearrangement links TRBV6-5 to TRBJ2-1; D not resolved. There are 15 residues in the CDR3. Trimming removed 0 bases from V and 0 bases from J, with 6 bases in between. Germline V lookup: CDR1 MNHEY, CDR2 SVGAGI. CDR3 loop: CASSYSIGSYNEQFF. CDR3 DNA: TGTGCCAGCAGTTACTCCATTGGCTCCTACAATGAGCAGTTCTTC.

The chain employs TRBV9 and TRBJ1-5; D is uncertain. CDR1 and CDR2 (germline): SGDLS, YYNGEE. Trimming took off 3 bases at V and 2 bases at J, with 15 bases between the two ends. The CDR3 has 16 residues. The CDR3 spells CASSAFLTGGNQPQHF. The CDR3 DNA reads as TGTGCCAGCAGCGCATTCCTGACGGGAGGCAATCAGCCCCAGCATTTT.

This clonotype occurred many times. The V gene is TRBV4-3, the J gene TRBJ2-1; 9 positions match TRBD1. Looked up from germline, CDR1 is LGHNA and CDR2 is YSLEER. The trim removed 4 bases at V and 8 bases at J, leaving 6 bases unmatched. The CDR3 consists of 14 residues. CDR3 residues: CASSLRTGDHEQFF. The CDR3 DNA follows: TGCGCCAGCAGCCTTAGGACAGGGGACCATGAGCAGTTCTTC.

This clonotype showed up just a few times. J is TRBJ2-4 and V is TRBV5-1; 8 bases fit TRBD1. This CDR3 is built from 16 residues. The germline CDR1 and CDR2 sequences are SGHRS and YFSETQ. The junction had 8 bases not matched to a gene; V was cut back by 3 bases and J by 3 bases. CDR3 region: CASSSTQGAVKNIQYF. Here the CDR3 DNA reads TGCGCCAGCAGCTCCACCCAGGGGGCAGTCAAAAACATTCAGTACTTC. The variable domain in full, with the rest retrieved from reference TRBV5-1 and TRBJ2-4, is KAGVTQTPRYLIKTRGQQVTLSCSPISGHRSVSWYQQTPGQGLQFLFEYFSETQRNKGNFPGRFSGRQFSNSRSEMNVSTLELGDSALYLCASSSTQGAVKNIQYFGAGTRLSVL.

The chain couples TRBV18 to TRBJ2-4; no reliable D call. CDR1 is KGHSH and CDR2 is LQKENI in the germline V gene. The CDR3 is 14 amino acids. V shed 3 bases and J shed 0 bases, with 6 bases lying between them. CDR3 amino acids: CASSPTLAKNIQYF. CDR3 DNA sequence: TGTGCCAGCTCACCTACTCTAGCCAAAAACATTCAGTACTTC.

The V gene is TRBV19, the J gene TRBJ1-1, with D uncertain. The CDR3 length is 10 residues. Germline assignment: CDR1 LNHDA and CDR2 SQIVND (reference sequence). V was clipped by 7 bases and J by 7 bases, with 7 bases between them. CDR3 sequence: CASISGEAFF. CDR3 sequence (DNA): TGTGCCAGTATCTCTGGTGAAGCTTTCTTT.

This clonotype was seen many times. The rearrangement uses TRBV12-3 or TRBV12-4 and TRBJ2-1; 7 bases agree with TRBD2. The CDR3 has 14 residues. The ends lost 6 bases at V and 9 bases at J; junction bases unmatched: 11. CDR3 bases: TGTGCCAGCAGGAGACCCAAAAGCGGGGCTGAGCAGTTCTTC. Translating gives CASRRPKSGAEQFF.

This clonotype has a handful of counts. This rearrangement joins TRBV4-3 to TRBJ1-6; D remains unclear. The CDR3 is 15 residues long. Germline CDR1 is LGHNA and CDR2 is YSLEER. Trimming took off 4 bases at V and 7 bases at J, with 14 bases between the two ends. The CDR3 nucleotides are TGCGCCAGCAGCCGAAGGGTTTTGGGGAATTCACCCCTCCACTTT. Translated, it gives CASSRRVLGNSPLHF.

This chain links TRBV18 with TRBJ2-1; weak D call: TRBD2 (6 bases). The V gene's germline CDR1 is KGHSH and CDR2 LQKENI. V lost 0 bases and J 9 bases, leaving 18 bases between the germline ends. The CDR3 has 16 amino acids. The CDR3 loop is CASSPPGRGGLAEQFF. The DNA of the CDR3 is TGTGCCAGCTCACCACCGGGTCGGGGAGGACTGGCTGAGCAGTTCTTC.

This chain's CDR3 is CSATGTSAEKSYEQYF. CDR3 nucleotides: TGCAGTGCTACCGGGACTAGCGCGGAAAAGTCCTACGAGCAGTACTTC. This sequence joins TRBV20-1 and TRBJ2-7; 10 bases line up with TRBD2. From germline, CDR1 is DFQATT and CDR2 SNEGSKA (reference sequence). The CDR3 runs to 16 residues. The ends lost 4 bases at V and 1 base at J; junction bases unmatched: 10.

The V gene is TRBV28, the J gene TRBJ2-7; 8 bases are a match to TRBD1. The CDR3 loop spans 13 amino acids. The germline gives CDR1 MDHEN, CDR2 SYDVKM. Germline trimming cut 6 bases from V and 6 bases from J; bases unmatched to any gene: 7. The CDR3 region has the DNA TGTGCCAGCAGCAAGGACAGGGCGTCCGAGCAGTACGTC. Protein: CASSKDRASEQYV.